A selection of T cell receptor beta chains follows, all from one sample in a study of spatial heterogeneity in lung cancer. A single record per CDR3 protein comes from TCRdb applying MiXCR to the 5' RACE reads. The sample records tens of thousands of distinct CDR3 sequences, 7.5% to 9% being singletons. This material consisted of PBMCs, taken at surgery. Receptors were obtained from a female donor with early-stage non-small cell lung cancer. The CDR3 runs from the conserved cysteine through the conserved F or W. Each record gives: D gene, clone size, V gene, J gene, CDR3 length, CDR3 DNA, CDR3 protein. A D gene is named only where the DNA matches it firmly. Some rows have no size entry. The others give once, few or many, or a class for an expanded clone.

d_call: NA
clone_size: few
v_call: TRBV7-9
j_call: TRBJ1-5
cdr3_length: 16
cdr3_nt: TGTGCCAGCAGCTCTCCTAGACGGGGGCCCGATCAGCCCCAGCATTTT
cdr3_aa: CASSSPRRGPDQPQHF

d_call: NA
clone_size: few
v_call: TRBV24-1
j_call: TRBJ2-5
cdr3_length: 15
cdr3_nt: TGTGCCACCAGTGATCCTGCGGGGCCGGCGGAGACCCAGTACTTC
cdr3_aa: CATSDPAGPAETQYF

d_call: NA
clone_size: NA
v_call: TRBV25-1
j_call: TRBJ2-1
cdr3_length: 14
cdr3_nt: TGTGCCAGCAGGGACGGCAACTCCTACAATGAGCAGTTCTTC
cdr3_aa: CASRDGNSYNEQFF

d_call: NA
clone_size: few
v_call: TRBV7-3
j_call: TRBJ1-4
cdr3_length: 14
cdr3_nt: TGTGCCAGCAGCTTAACCGGACGAGGGGAAAAACTGTTTTTT
cdr3_aa: CASSLTGRGEKLFF

d_call: NA
clone_size: medium-sized
v_call: TRBV9
j_call: TRBJ1-1
cdr3_length: 13
cdr3_nt: TGTGCCAGCAGCGTAGGCCTGGTTACTGAAGCTTTCTTT
cdr3_aa: CASSVGLVTEAFF

d_call: NA
clone_size: many
v_call: TRBV11-2
j_call: TRBJ1-2
cdr3_length: 14
cdr3_nt: TGTGCCAGCAGCTTCGGCAGGGGAGTGTTGGGCTACACCTTC
cdr3_aa: CASSFGRGVLGYTF

d_call: NA
clone_size: few
v_call: TRBV6-2/TRBV6-3
j_call: TRBJ2-1
cdr3_length: 13
cdr3_nt: TGTGCCAGCAGCGGACAGACCTACAATGAGCAGTTCTTC
cdr3_aa: CASSGQTYNEQFF

d_call: TRBD2
clone_size: NA
v_call: TRBV5-1
j_call: TRBJ2-3
cdr3_length: 13
cdr3_nt: TGCGCCAGCGGACTAGCGGGAACAGATACGCAGTATTTT
cdr3_aa: CASGLAGTDTQYF

d_call: NA
clone_size: NA
v_call: TRBV4-2
j_call: TRBJ1-1
cdr3_length: 15
cdr3_nt: TGTGCCAGCAGCCAAGTGGCCAGTTTTCACACTGAAGCTTTCTTT
cdr3_aa: CASSQVASFHTEAFF

d_call: NA
clone_size: many
v_call: TRBV27
j_call: TRBJ1-2
cdr3_length: 14
cdr3_nt: TGTGCCAGCAGTTTAAAGCCGGGGAGCTATGGCTACACCTTC
cdr3_aa: CASSLKPGSYGYTF

d_call: NA
clone_size: NA
v_call: TRBV7-9
j_call: TRBJ2-1
cdr3_length: 14
cdr3_nt: TGTGCCAGCAGCCCGCCGACAGGCTACAATGAGCAGTTCTTC
cdr3_aa: CASSPPTGYNEQFF

d_call: NA
clone_size: few
v_call: TRBV7-7
j_call: TRBJ1-1
cdr3_length: 13
cdr3_nt: TGTGCTAGCAGCTCTAGGAGGGACACTGAAGCTTTCTTT
cdr3_aa: CASSSRRDTEAFF

d_call: NA
clone_size: many
v_call: TRBV6-6
j_call: TRBJ2-3
cdr3_length: 16
cdr3_nt: TGTGCCAGCATTAAACCTCCTGGACGGAGCACAGATACGCAGTATTTT
cdr3_aa: CASIKPPGRSTDTQYF

d_call: NA
clone_size: many
v_call: TRBV2
j_call: TRBJ2-6
cdr3_length: 15
cdr3_nt: TGTGCCAGCACCCGCGCGACCTCTGGGGCCAACGTCCTGACTTTC
cdr3_aa: CASTRATSGANVLTF

d_call: TRBD2
clone_size: NA
v_call: TRBV6-5
j_call: TRBJ2-3
cdr3_length: 15
cdr3_nt: TGTGCCAGCAGTTTACTAGCGGGAGAAGGGGATACGCAGTATTTT
cdr3_aa: CASSLLAGEGDTQYF

d_call: NA
clone_size: many
v_call: TRBV5-5
j_call: TRBJ1-5
cdr3_length: 14
cdr3_nt: TGTGCCAGCAGCTTGGGGCCAGGGTCTCAGCCCCAGCATTTT
cdr3_aa: CASSLGPGSQPQHF

d_call: NA
clone_size: many
v_call: TRBV6-4
j_call: TRBJ1-1
cdr3_length: 15
cdr3_nt: TGTGCCAGCAGTGACAGCTCAGATGGAAGCACTGAAGCTTTCTTT
cdr3_aa: CASSDSSDGSTEAFF

d_call: NA
clone_size: few
v_call: TRBV20-1
j_call: TRBJ2-2
cdr3_length: 12
cdr3_nt: TGCAGTGCTCTAGCAGGGCCCGGGGAGCTGTTTTTT
cdr3_aa: CSALAGPGELFF

d_call: NA
clone_size: many
v_call: TRBV3-1
j_call: TRBJ2-1
cdr3_length: 12
cdr3_nt: TGTGCCAGCAGCCAAGATCCGGGACCTCGGGTTTTC
cdr3_aa: CASSQDPGPRVF

d_call: TRBD1
clone_size: few
v_call: TRBV20-1
j_call: TRBJ1-6
cdr3_length: 15
cdr3_nt: TGCAGTGCTAGACCCTGGGACAGGACCAATTCACCCCTCCACTTT
cdr3_aa: CSARPWDRTNSPLHF

d_call: TRBD1
clone_size: many
v_call: TRBV10-3
j_call: TRBJ1-1
cdr3_length: 15
cdr3_nt: TGTGCCATCAGTGAGCCGGGACAGGGTGTCCCCGAAGCTTTCTTT
cdr3_aa: CAISEPGQGVPEAFF

d_call: NA
clone_size: many
v_call: TRBV7-8
j_call: TRBJ2-3
cdr3_length: 12
cdr3_nt: TGTGCCAGCAGCTTAGCGGCTGATACGCAGTATTTT
cdr3_aa: CASSLAADTQYF

d_call: NA
clone_size: few
v_call: TRBV12-3/TRBV12-4
j_call: TRBJ2-7
cdr3_length: 13
cdr3_nt: TGTGCCAGCACCCGTGGGACGCCTCGGGAGCAGTACTTC
cdr3_aa: CASTRGTPREQYF

d_call: TRBD2
clone_size: few
v_call: TRBV3-1
j_call: TRBJ2-3
cdr3_length: 14
cdr3_nt: TGTGCCAGCAGCCCAGTGACTAGCGCAGATACGCAGTATTTT
cdr3_aa: CASSPVTSADTQYF

d_call: NA
clone_size: many
v_call: TRBV5-1
j_call: TRBJ2-7
cdr3_length: 15
cdr3_nt: TGCGCCAGCAGCTTGACCTCCGGGAATTGGTACGAGCAGTACTTC
cdr3_aa: CASSLTSGNWYEQYF

d_call: TRBD1
clone_size: few
v_call: TRBV25-1
j_call: TRBJ2-3
cdr3_length: 16
cdr3_nt: TGTGCCAGCAGTGAATATAGGGGGACAGGGGGTCCTACGCAGTATTTT
cdr3_aa: CASSEYRGTGGPTQYF

d_call: NA
clone_size: few
v_call: TRBV6-1
j_call: TRBJ2-2
cdr3_length: 16
cdr3_nt: TGTGCCAGCAGTCCACTCAGGGGTCTAAACACCGGGGAGCTGTTTTTT
cdr3_aa: CASSPLRGLNTGELFF

d_call: TRBD1
clone_size: many
v_call: TRBV9
j_call: TRBJ2-3
cdr3_length: 13
cdr3_nt: TGTGCCAGCAGCGTAGATAGTGGACAGGGATTGTATTTT
cdr3_aa: CASSVDSGQGLYF

d_call: NA
clone_size: few
v_call: TRBV3-1
j_call: TRBJ1-1
cdr3_length: 12
cdr3_nt: TGTGCCAGCAGCGCAGGGGACACTGAAGCTTTCTTT
cdr3_aa: CASSAGDTEAFF

d_call: NA
clone_size: many
v_call: TRBV2
j_call: TRBJ1-6
cdr3_length: 13
cdr3_nt: TGTGCCAGCCGAGGGGGATTCGGTTCACCCCTCCACTTT
cdr3_aa: CASRGGFGSPLHF

d_call: NA
clone_size: few
v_call: TRBV7-2
j_call: TRBJ2-1
cdr3_length: 13
cdr3_nt: TGTGCCAGCAGCGCACTCTGGGACGGGGGGCAGTTCTTC
cdr3_aa: CASSALWDGGQFF

d_call: TRBD1
clone_size: few
v_call: TRBV30
j_call: TRBJ2-5
cdr3_length: 12
cdr3_nt: TGTGCCTGGAGTGTACAGGGGGAGACCCAGTACTTC
cdr3_aa: CAWSVQGETQYF

d_call: NA
clone_size: few
v_call: TRBV19
j_call: TRBJ2-3
cdr3_length: 14
cdr3_nt: TGTGCCAGTAGTAGGGGGGACGCAGCAGATACGCAGTATTTT
cdr3_aa: CASSRGDAADTQYF

d_call: NA
clone_size: NA
v_call: TRBV18
j_call: TRBJ2-5
cdr3_length: 14
cdr3_nt: TGTGCCAGCTCACCGGACTTATCAGGAGAGACCCAGTACTTC
cdr3_aa: CASSPDLSGETQYF

d_call: NA
clone_size: few
v_call: TRBV7-2
j_call: TRBJ2-3
cdr3_length: 15
cdr3_nt: TGTGCCAGCAGCCCCCGAAGGGCCCGGTCGGATACGCAGTATTTT
cdr3_aa: CASSPRRARSDTQYF

d_call: NA
clone_size: many
v_call: TRBV4-2
j_call: TRBJ1-5
cdr3_length: 14
cdr3_nt: TGTGCCAGCAGCCAAGGCAGTAGCAATCAGCCCCAGCATTTT
cdr3_aa: CASSQGSSNQPQHF

d_call: TRBD2
clone_size: NA
v_call: TRBV7-7
j_call: TRBJ2-3
cdr3_length: 14
cdr3_nt: TGTGCTAGCAGCGAGGGACTAGCAGTAGATACGCAGTATTTT
cdr3_aa: CASSEGLAVDTQYF

d_call: NA
clone_size: many
v_call: TRBV11-2
j_call: TRBJ2-1
cdr3_length: 15
cdr3_nt: TGTGCCAGCAGGTTAAAGGGGTGGCGGAACAATGAGCAGTTCTTC
cdr3_aa: CASRLKGWRNNEQFF

d_call: TRBD2
clone_size: many
v_call: TRBV18
j_call: TRBJ2-3
cdr3_length: 13
cdr3_nt: TGTGCCAGCCGTGGGACTAGCTTAGATACGCAGTATTTT
cdr3_aa: CASRGTSLDTQYF

d_call: NA
clone_size: NA
v_call: TRBV7-3
j_call: TRBJ1-1
cdr3_length: 13
cdr3_nt: TGTGCCAGCAGCTTAGATATGAACACTGAAGCTTTCTTT
cdr3_aa: CASSLDMNTEAFF

d_call: TRBD2
clone_size: few
v_call: TRBV20-1
j_call: TRBJ2-3
cdr3_length: 16
cdr3_nt: TGCAGTGCGCGGACCCCGACTAGCGGGAGGGCAGATACGCAGTATTTT
cdr3_aa: CSARTPTSGRADTQYF

d_call: TRBD1
clone_size: medium-sized
v_call: TRBV5-6
j_call: TRBJ1-2
cdr3_length: 16
cdr3_nt: TGTGCCAGCAGCCCCTGGGACAGGGGACCATACTATGGCTACACCTTC
cdr3_aa: CASSPWDRGPYYGYTF

d_call: NA
clone_size: medium-sized
v_call: TRBV20-1
j_call: TRBJ1-5
cdr3_length: 16
cdr3_nt: TGCAGTGCTAGAGTTGGAGGGGCCCCGAGCAATCAGCCCCAGCATTTT
cdr3_aa: CSARVGGAPSNQPQHF

d_call: TRBD1
clone_size: NA
v_call: TRBV12-3/TRBV12-4
j_call: TRBJ1-4
cdr3_length: 16
cdr3_nt: TGTGCCAGCAGCCCTACAGGGGGGGAGAGTGGTGAAAAACTGTTTTTT
cdr3_aa: CASSPTGGESGEKLFF

d_call: NA
clone_size: few
v_call: TRBV2
j_call: TRBJ1-3
cdr3_length: 16
cdr3_nt: TGTGCCAGCAGCGGGGCAGGACGGAGCTCTGGAAACACCATATATTTT
cdr3_aa: CASSGAGRSSGNTIYF

d_call: NA
clone_size: many
v_call: TRBV29-1
j_call: TRBJ2-1
cdr3_length: 14
cdr3_nt: TGCAGCGTTGAAGATCCGGCCGGCATCGGGGAGCAGTTCTTC
cdr3_aa: CSVEDPAGIGEQFF

d_call: TRBD1
clone_size: NA
v_call: TRBV12-5
j_call: TRBJ1-1
cdr3_length: 15
cdr3_nt: TGTGCTAGTGGTCTGACCCCAGGGGGCGGCACTGAAGCTTTCTTT
cdr3_aa: CASGLTPGGGTEAFF

d_call: TRBD1
clone_size: few
v_call: TRBV28
j_call: TRBJ1-5
cdr3_length: 18
cdr3_nt: TGTGCCAGCAGTTCCGGGACAGGGGGTTTCGGGGAGGATCAGCCCCAGCATTTT
cdr3_aa: CASSSGTGGFGEDQPQHF

d_call: NA
clone_size: many
v_call: TRBV20-1
j_call: TRBJ2-7
cdr3_length: 12
cdr3_nt: TGCAGTGCTATTCCACAGGGCACCGAGCAGTACTTC
cdr3_aa: CSAIPQGTEQYF

d_call: TRBD1
clone_size: few
v_call: TRBV3-1
j_call: TRBJ1-5
cdr3_length: 14
cdr3_nt: TGTGCCAGCACCCAGACAGGGGTAGGTCAGCCCCAGCATTTT
cdr3_aa: CASTQTGVGQPQHF

d_call: NA
clone_size: many
v_call: TRBV5-5
j_call: TRBJ2-5
cdr3_length: 14
cdr3_nt: TGTGCCAGCAGCTTGCACAGGTTCCAGGGGACCCAGTACTTC
cdr3_aa: CASSLHRFQGTQYF

d_call: NA
clone_size: few
v_call: TRBV25-1
j_call: TRBJ1-2
cdr3_length: 13
cdr3_nt: TGTGCCAGCAGTAAGGGACTGAACTATGGCTACACCTTC
cdr3_aa: CASSKGLNYGYTF

d_call: NA
clone_size: NA
v_call: TRBV20-1
j_call: TRBJ1-6
cdr3_length: 15
cdr3_nt: TGCAGTGCTAGAGATTCCCAAAGACGCAATTCACCCCTCCACTTT
cdr3_aa: CSARDSQRRNSPLHF

d_call: TRBD1
clone_size: NA
v_call: TRBV4-1
j_call: TRBJ1-1
cdr3_length: 15
cdr3_nt: TGCGCCAGCAGCCAGACAGGGGGAAAGAACACTGAAGCTTTCTTT
cdr3_aa: CASSQTGGKNTEAFF

d_call: TRBD1
clone_size: NA
v_call: TRBV6-1
j_call: TRBJ1-4
cdr3_length: 15
cdr3_nt: TGTGCCAGCAGTCTCCCGACAGGGGCTAATGAAAAACTGTTTTTT
cdr3_aa: CASSLPTGANEKLFF

d_call: TRBD1
clone_size: many
v_call: TRBV12-3/TRBV12-4
j_call: TRBJ1-4
cdr3_length: 15
cdr3_nt: TGTGCCAGCAGTCCAGCCGGGACAGCTAATGAAAAACTGTTTTTT
cdr3_aa: CASSPAGTANEKLFF

d_call: TRBD2
clone_size: many
v_call: TRBV6-5
j_call: TRBJ2-1
cdr3_length: 15
cdr3_nt: TGTGCCAGCAGTACTAGCGGGAGCTCCTACAATGAGCAGTTCTTC
cdr3_aa: CASSTSGSSYNEQFF

d_call: NA
clone_size: few
v_call: TRBV3-1
j_call: TRBJ2-1
cdr3_length: 17
cdr3_nt: TGTGCCAGCAGCGGGGACAGAATGGCGGGATTTTACAATGAGCAGTTCTTC
cdr3_aa: CASSGDRMAGFYNEQFF